These 25 T cell receptor beta chains were sequenced from one sample in a study of blood T cell repertoires in COVID-19. TCRdb's copy holds only in-frame clones and misses some; the assay was immunoSEQ multiplex PCR. The sample records 380,000 or so clones, about 87% being singletons. Sequencing was performed on PBMCs or T cells enriched from blood (not recorded which). The receptors were sampled from a man aged 25-40 years who had recovered from COVID-19.

V gene TRBV11-3 combines with J gene TRBJ1-1; 8 bases agree with TRBD1. After removal of 0 bases from V and 4 bases from J, the junction contained 4 bases not matched to a gene. The germline gives CDR1 SGHNT, CDR2 YENEEA. The CDR3 has 15 amino acids. The CDR3 sequence is CASSLEGTGGTEAFF. In DNA form, the CDR3 reads TGTGCCAGCAGCTTAGAGGGAACAGGGGGCACTGAAGCTTTCTTT.

The V and J genes are TRBV7-9 and TRBJ2-3, with 8 positions matching TRBD1. Trimming removed 5 bases from V and 8 bases from J; junction bases left unmatched: 15. The CDR3 totals 16 residues. CDR1 and CDR2 (germline): SEHNR, FQNEAQ (reference sequence). As DNA, the CDR3 is TGTGCCAGCAGCCTCGGACAGGGTGGGATTGGTGGTACGCAGTATTTT. This gives the protein CASSLGQGGIGGTQYF.

The CDR3 loop is CASSTGTGSYGYTF. The DNA for the CDR3 is TGTGCCAGCAGCACGGGGACAGGGAGTTATGGCTACACCTTC. V and J are TRBV5-4 and TRBJ1-2; TRBD1 matches at 9 bases. Germline CDR1 reads SGHNT; CDR2 reads YYREEE (reference sequence). Germline trimming cut 4 bases from V and 5 bases from J; bases unmatched to any gene: 6. The CDR3 sequence is 14 residues long.

The chain links TRBV6-5 to TRBJ1-1; no reliable D call. Trimming removed 5 bases from V and 2 bases from J, with 12 bases in between. This CDR3 comprises 14 residues. Looked up from germline, CDR1 is MNHEY and CDR2 is SVGAGI. The CDR3 DNA follows: TGTGCCAGCAGTCCCATTGTCGGTAACACTGAAGCTTTCTTT. This gives the protein CASSPIVGNTEAFF.

J is TRBJ2-5 and V is TRBV30, with TRBD2 as a possible D gene (6 bases). The CDR3 runs 14 residues. V lost 5 bases to trimming and J lost 2 bases, with 15 bases between them. Germline CDR1 GTSNPN, CDR2 SVGIG (reference sequence). The CDR3 DNA reads as TGTGCCTGGGTGAAAGTGGGGGGTCAAGAGACCCAGTACTTC. Translation: CAWVKVGGQETQYF.

The V gene is TRBV4-1, the J gene TRBJ1-2; no clear D gene. The CDR3 length is 15 residues. Trimming removed 0 bases at V and 4 bases at J, with 12 bases between. Germline V gene lookup returns CDR1 MGHRA and CDR2 YSYEKL. The CDR3 DNA is TGCGCCAGCAGCCAAGAAAAGGAAGCGGGCTATGGCTACACCTTC. This translates into CASSQEKEAGYGYTF.

This chain uses TRBV3-1 (or the pseudogene TRBV3-2) with TRBJ2-3; D not certain. The CDR3 totals 16 residues. Trimming shortened V by 1 base and J by 4 bases, and 15 bases separated the two germline ends. The germline V gene has CDR1 LGHDT and CDR2 YNNKEL (reference sequence). Here the CDR3 DNA reads TGTGCCAGCAGCCAAGCCGGTCAAGAGTCCCCAGATACGCAGTATTTT. Its translation is CASSQAGQESPDTQYF.

V gene TRBV7-3 combines with J gene TRBJ2-1; 9 bases line up with TRBD2. Losses at the gene ends were 3 bases for V and 0 bases for J; bases not matched to a gene: 3. CDR3 length: 16 residues. Germline-derived CDR1 and CDR2 are SGHTA and FQGTGA. DNA of the CDR3: TGTGCCAGCAGCTTTAGCGGGGGAAGCTCCTACAATGAGCAGTTCTTC. This codes for CASSFSGGSSYNEQFF.

With respect to this clone: Mismatch with germline at one junction end may stem from a read error. The rearrangement joins TRBV7-7 to TRBJ2-7, with no clear D. In germline, CDR1 is SSHAT, CDR2 FNYEAQ (reference sequence). The CDR3 runs 13 residues. The CDR3 loop reads CASSLHINYEQYF. The DNA for the CDR3 is TGTGCTAGCAGCTTACACATTAACTACGAGCAGTACTTC.

The chain joins TRBV27 to TRBJ2-4; 14 nucleotides align to TRBD2. CDR3 length: 16 residues. J gave up 7 bases and V 5 bases, and 7 bases lay outside the gene matches. Germline V gene lookup returns CDR1 MNHEY and CDR2 SMNVEV (reference sequence). The CDR3 reads CASSGLAGGRGNIQYF. In DNA form, the CDR3 reads TGTGCCAGCAGTGGACTAGCGGGGGGCCGGGGGAACATTCAGTACTTC.

V is TRBV7-2 and J is TRBJ2-1; TRBD1 aligns across 9 bases. Germline CDR1 is SGHTA and CDR2 is FQGNSA. CDR3 length: 15 amino acids. Trimming removed 1 base from V and 5 bases from J; junction bases left unmatched: 3. The CDR3 reads CASSLVGQGNNEQFF. CDR3 in DNA: TGTGCCAGCAGCTTAGTGGGACAGGGAAACAATGAGCAGTTCTTC.

This clone was recorded only once. The CDR3 reads CAWSMETGSRSPLHF. CDR3 sequence (DNA): TGTGCCTGGAGTATGGAAACAGGGTCCCGGTCACCCCTCCACTTT. This chain joins TRBV30 and TRBJ1-6, with D possibly matching TRBD1 (6 bases). Trimming took 2 bases from V and 10 from J, leaving 18 bases between them. The CDR3 contains 15 residues. The germline CDR1 and CDR2 sequences are GTSNPN and SVGIG (reference sequence).

The chain combines TRBV7-9 with TRBJ1-4; tentatively, D is TRBD1 (6 bases). Trimming took 1 base from V and 9 from J, leaving 15 bases between them. The CDR3 consists of 15 residues. The germline V gene has CDR1 SEHNR and CDR2 FQNEAQ (reference sequence). CDR3: CASSLGGRGGQKLFF. CDR3 nucleotide sequence: TGTGCCAGCAGCTTAGGTGGAAGGGGGGGCCAAAAACTGTTTTTT. Complete variable domain (other parts from reference TRBV7-9 and TRBJ1-4): DTGVSQNPRHKITKRGQNVTFRCDPISEHNRLYWYRQTLGQGPEFLTYFQNEAQLEKSRLLSDRFSAERPKGSFSTLEIQRTEQGDSAMYLCASSLGGRGGQKLFFGSGTQLSVL.

The V and J genes are TRBV5-1 and TRBJ1-2; possibly TRBD1 for D (6 bases). The CDR3 length is 16 residues. Germline-derived CDR1 and CDR2 are SGHRS and YFSETQ. Between the trimmed V and J ends, which lost 0 bases and 0 bases, there was a span of 12 bases. The CDR3 DNA sequence: TGCGCCAGCAGCTTGGGAACAGGGCTAGCTAACTATGGCTACACCTTC. It encodes CASSLGTGLANYGYTF.

The J gene is TRBJ2-2, the V gene TRBV3-1 (or the pseudogene TRBV3-2); D uncertain. CDR1 and CDR2 (germline): LGHDT, YNNKEL (reference sequence). The germline V and J ends were trimmed by 0 bases and 6 bases, with 8 bases remaining between them. The CDR3 covers 14 residues. The CDR3 is CASSQESRSGELFF. The CDR3 nucleotides read TGTGCCAGCAGCCAAGAGTCCAGGTCCGGGGAGCTGTTTTTT.

The gene calls are TRBV6-1 and TRBJ1-3; the D gene is possibly TRBD1 (6 bases). Germline-derived CDR1 and CDR2 are MNHNS and SASEGT. The length of the CDR3 is 15 residues. V lost 2 bases and J 2 bases, leaving 10 bases between the germline ends. The CDR3 sequence: CASSELRGTGNTIYF. The CDR3 coding sequence is TGTGCCAGCAGTGAACTCAGGGGCACTGGAAACACCATATATTTT.

V and J are TRBV5-5 and TRBJ1-6; 10 positions agree with TRBD1. Germline-derived CDR1 and CDR2 are SGHKS and YYEKEE (reference sequence). This CDR3 is built from 16 residues. V gave up 4 bases and J gave up 10 bases; unmatched junction bases: 11. The CDR3 DNA is TGTGCCAGCAGCATCGGACAGGGGGTGGTATCCTCACCCCTCCACTTT. Translated, it gives CASSIGQGVVSSPLHF.

The chain couples TRBV3-1 (or the pseudogene TRBV3-2) to TRBJ1-5, with D uncertain. Trimming shortened V by 0 bases and J by 0 bases, and 3 bases separated the two germline ends. Germline V gene sequence: CDR1 LGHDT, CDR2 YNNKEL (reference sequence). The CDR3 length is 14 residues. This CDR3 reads CASSQDHSNQPQHF. The CDR3 DNA sequence: TGTGCCAGCAGCCAAGATCATAGCAATCAGCCCCAGCATTTT.

The J gene is TRBJ1-1, the V gene TRBV7-8; D gene uncertain. Germline V CDR1 and CDR2: SGHVS, FQNEAQ. This CDR3 region has 12 residues. Trimming removed 4 bases from V and 7 bases from J, with 10 bases in between. CDR3 bases: TGTGCCAGCAGCTCGAGAAGCGTTGAAGCTTTCTTT. This encodes CASSSRSVEAFF.

The chain is built from TRBV12-2 and TRBJ1-5; no check of the table's D call, TRBD1, against the DNA was made. TRBV12-2 is a recognized pseudogene. CDR3 length equals 16 residues. The CDR3 DNA follows: TGTGCAAGTCGCTTTCGCAGGGGGCCAATTGGTCAGCCCCAGCATTTT. Translation gives CASRFRRGPIGQPQHF.

V usage is TRBV7-8 and J usage is TRBJ1-5; tentative D call: TRBD1 (5 bases). Germline V gene data show CDR1 as SGHVS and CDR2 as FQNEAQ. V lost 1 base, J lost 5 bases, and 18 bases lay in between. This CDR3 has 17 amino acids. As DNA, the CDR3 is TGTGCCAGCAGCTTAGAAGCGGGAGGGGCAATGTATCAGCCCCAGCATTTT. Amino acids: CASSLEAGGAMYQPQHF.

This chain joins TRBV30 and TRBJ1-2; 9 bases are shared with TRBD1. From germline, CDR1 is GTSNPN and CDR2 SVGIG (reference sequence). The CDR3 runs 17 residues. The ends lost 3 bases at V and 5 bases at J; junction bases unmatched: 16. DNA of the CDR3: TGTGCCTGGAGACCCGGGACAGGGCCTCTTAAGGTGTATGGCTACACCTTC. Translation gives CAWRPGTGPLKVYGYTF.

The chain has TRBV18 and TRBJ1-1; D call uncertain. The CDR3 is made up of 15 amino acids. The ends were cut back, 1 base at V and 2 bases at J, with 11 bases in the middle. Germline values: CDR1 KGHSH, CDR2 LQKENI. The DNA of the CDR3 is TGTGCCAGCTCACCACTGGAGGTCTTCAACACTGAAGCTTTCTTT. Translated, it gives CASSPLEVFNTEAFF.

V gene TRBV19 combines with J gene TRBJ2-3, with TRBD1 as a possible D gene (6 bases). Germline loops: CDR1 LNHDA, CDR2 SQIVND (reference sequence). This CDR3 has 14 residues. The V gene lost 5 bases and the J gene lost 1 base, with 10 bases spanning the gap. Written as DNA, the CDR3 is TGTGCCAGTAGTTCTTCAGGGGGCACAGATACGCAGTATTTT. It encodes CASSSSGGTDTQYF.

The chain combines TRBV2 with TRBJ1-1; D unclear. The CDR3 loop spans 16 amino acids. Germline V gives CDR1 SNHLY, CDR2 FYNNEI. V was cut by 1 base and J by 7 bases, with 19 bases left in between. The CDR3 coding sequence is TGTGCCAGCAGTGAAGATGGGCAGCTCATAGTCCTTGAAGCTTTCTTT. Its protein is CASSEDGQLIVLEAFF.